A selection of T cell receptor beta chains follows, all from one sample in a study of CD8 T cells in ankylosing spondylitis. TCRdb re-analysed the 5' RACE reads in MiXCR, keeping a single row per CDR3 protein. In the table there are 650,000 to 800,000 distinct CDR3 sequences, 15% to 20% of which are singletons. Input material: blood, either unsorted or a sorted T cell fraction (not recorded which). The receptors shown here come from a male donor with ankylosing spondylitis. Both conserved end residues are part of each CDR3. D genes are given only for firm matches. Rows give clone size only sometimes, using once, few, many, or a class for an expanded clone.

j_call d_call v_call cdr3_length clone_size cdr3_nt cdr3_aa
TRBJ1-4 - TRBV5-1 15 - TGCGCCAGCAGCAGAGTACAGGGATTTGATGAAAAACTGTTTTTT CASSRVQGFDEKLFF
TRBJ2-6 - TRBV12-3/TRBV12-4 14 - TGTGCCAGCGGTGGGTGGTCTGGGGCCAACGTCCTGACTTTC CASGGWSGANVLTF
TRBJ2-2 - TRBV5-1 16 few TGCGCCAGCAGCCCCAGAACCGGGACAAGCACCGGGGAGCTGTTTTTT CASSPRTGTSTGELFF
TRBJ2-3 - TRBV5-1 19 - TGCGCCAGCAGCTTGGCGTCCCCGGACTACTACACTAGCACAGATACGCAGTATTTT CASSLASPDYYTSTDTQYF
TRBJ1-1 - TRBV2 12 few TGTGCCAGCAGGCCCCTCAGTAGGGAAGCTTTCTTT CASRPLSREAFF
TRBJ2-1 - TRBV9 15 - TGTGCCAGCAGCGTTCTCCAGGGATCCTACAATGAGCAGTTCTTC CASSVLQGSYNEQFF
TRBJ2-1 TRBD1 TRBV9 15 few TGTGCCAGCAGCGGACGACAGGGGGCCTACAATGAGCAGTTCTTC CASSGRQGAYNEQFF
TRBJ1-1 - TRBV29-1 15 many TGCAGCGTTTACACACCACTAGGGGCATGGACTGAAGCTTTCTTT CSVYTPLGAWTEAFF
TRBJ2-1 - TRBV28 15 few TGTGCCAGCAGTTCCGTGGGGGAGTCCTACAATGAGCAGTTCTTC CASSSVGESYNEQFF
TRBJ2-1 - TRBV29-1 11 many TGCAGCGTTGAAGTAGGAAATGAGCAGTTCTTC CSVEVGNEQFF
TRBJ2-5 - TRBV5-6 13 many TGTGCCAGCAGTGAACAAGGAGCAGAGACCCAGTACTTC CASSEQGAETQYF
TRBJ2-1 - TRBV29-1 13 few TGCAGCGGGGGGGTGAGCTCCTACAATGAGCAGTTCTTC CSGGVSSYNEQFF
TRBJ2-2 - TRBV7-3 18 - TGTGCCAGCAGCTTACTCCAAATTCGGGCCTCGGGTTCCGGGGAGCTGTTTTTT CASSLLQIRASGSGELFF